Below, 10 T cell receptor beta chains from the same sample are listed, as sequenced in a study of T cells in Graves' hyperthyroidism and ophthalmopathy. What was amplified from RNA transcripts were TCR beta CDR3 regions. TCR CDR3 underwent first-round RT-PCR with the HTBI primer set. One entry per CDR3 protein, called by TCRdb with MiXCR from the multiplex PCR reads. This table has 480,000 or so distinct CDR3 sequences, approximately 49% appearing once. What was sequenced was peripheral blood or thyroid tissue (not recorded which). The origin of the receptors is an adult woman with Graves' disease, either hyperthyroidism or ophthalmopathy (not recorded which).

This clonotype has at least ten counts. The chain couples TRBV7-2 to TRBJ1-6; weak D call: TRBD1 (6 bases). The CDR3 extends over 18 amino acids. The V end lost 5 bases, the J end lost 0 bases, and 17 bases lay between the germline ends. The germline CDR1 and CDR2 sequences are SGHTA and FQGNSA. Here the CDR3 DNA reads TGTGCCAGCAGCCCCGGGGCGGGGGCCGACTCCTATAATTCACCCCTCCACTTT. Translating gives CASSPGAGADSYNSPLHF.

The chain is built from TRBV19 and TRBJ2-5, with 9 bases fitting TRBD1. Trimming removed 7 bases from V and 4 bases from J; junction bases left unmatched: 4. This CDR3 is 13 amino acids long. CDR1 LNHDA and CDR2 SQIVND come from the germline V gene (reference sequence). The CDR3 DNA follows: TGTGCCAGTAACATGGGACAGGGAGAGACCCAGTACTTC. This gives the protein CASNMGQGETQYF.

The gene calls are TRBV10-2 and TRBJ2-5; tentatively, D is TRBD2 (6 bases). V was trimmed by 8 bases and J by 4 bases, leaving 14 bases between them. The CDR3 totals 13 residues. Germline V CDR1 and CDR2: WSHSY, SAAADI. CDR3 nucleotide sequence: TGCGCCAGCGGAGGTCGGAGGGGAGAGACCCAGTACTTC. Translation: CASGGRRGETQYF.

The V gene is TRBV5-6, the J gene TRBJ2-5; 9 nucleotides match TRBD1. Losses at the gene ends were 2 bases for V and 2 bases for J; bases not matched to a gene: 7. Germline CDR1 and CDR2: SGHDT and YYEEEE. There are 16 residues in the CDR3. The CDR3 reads CASSFGTGPEQETQYF. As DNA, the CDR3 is TGTGCCAGCAGCTTCGGGACAGGGCCCGAGCAAGAGACCCAGTACTTC.

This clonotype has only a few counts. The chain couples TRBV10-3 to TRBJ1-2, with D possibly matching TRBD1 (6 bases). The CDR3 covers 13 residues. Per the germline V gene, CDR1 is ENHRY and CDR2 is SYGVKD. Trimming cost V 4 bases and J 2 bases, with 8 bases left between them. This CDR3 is CAISAQGNYGYTF. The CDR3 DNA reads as TGTGCCATCAGTGCGCAGGGGAACTATGGCTACACCTTC.

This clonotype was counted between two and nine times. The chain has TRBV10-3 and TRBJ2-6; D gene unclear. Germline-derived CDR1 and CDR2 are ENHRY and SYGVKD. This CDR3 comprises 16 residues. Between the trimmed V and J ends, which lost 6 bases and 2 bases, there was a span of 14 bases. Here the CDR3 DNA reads TGTGCCATCAGGGACCAAGCAGGACCTGGGGCCAACGTCCTGACTTTC. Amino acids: CAIRDQAGPGANVLTF.

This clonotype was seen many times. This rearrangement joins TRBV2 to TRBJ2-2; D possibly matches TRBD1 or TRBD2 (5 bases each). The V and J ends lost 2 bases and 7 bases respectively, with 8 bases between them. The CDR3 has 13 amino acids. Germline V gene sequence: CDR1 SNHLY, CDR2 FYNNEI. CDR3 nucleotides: TGTGCCAGCAGTGAATATGGGGGCGGGGAGCTGTTTTTT. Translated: CASSEYGGGELFF.

The CDR3 DNA reads as TGTGCCAGCAGTAACCGGGACAGGGGGTCTATAGGATCACCCCTCCACTTT. Its translation is CASSNRDRGSIGSPLHF. The rearrangement uses TRBV27 and TRBJ1-6; 11 bases fit TRBD1. This CDR3 is built from 17 residues. CDR1 is MNHEY, CDR2 SMNVEV, per germline (reference sequence). The trim removed 5 bases at V and 10 bases at J, leaving 13 bases unmatched.

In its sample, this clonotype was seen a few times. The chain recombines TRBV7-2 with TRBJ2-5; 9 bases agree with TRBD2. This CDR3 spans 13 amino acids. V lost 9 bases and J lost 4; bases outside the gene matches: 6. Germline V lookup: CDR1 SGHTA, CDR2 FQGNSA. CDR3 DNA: TGTGCCAGTACCACGGGACTAGCAGAGACCCAGTACTTC. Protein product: CASTTGLAETQYF.

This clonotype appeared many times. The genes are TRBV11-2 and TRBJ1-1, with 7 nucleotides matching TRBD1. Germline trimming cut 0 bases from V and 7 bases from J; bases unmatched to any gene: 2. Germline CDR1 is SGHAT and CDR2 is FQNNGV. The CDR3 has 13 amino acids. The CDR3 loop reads CASSLETGIEAFF. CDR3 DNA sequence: TGTGCCAGCAGCTTAGAGACAGGGATTGAAGCTTTCTTT. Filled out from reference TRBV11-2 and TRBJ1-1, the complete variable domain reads EAGVAQSPRYKIIEKRQSVAFWCNPISGHATLYWYQQILGQGPKLLIQFQNNGVVDDSQLPKDRFSAERLKGVDSTLKIQPAKLEDSAVYLCASSLETGIEAFFGQGTRLTVV.